The clone carrying this TCR beta chain is medium-sized within its sample. What it recognizes is unknown. This sample was taken from a study of immune heterogeneity within non-small cell lung tumors. General study findings and limits: Identical dominant CDR3 beta clonotypes spanned tumor sites within a patient, beside site-unique high-frequency clones. Clonotypes of T-cell receptor beta found at high frequency were largely distinct between individual patients.

Multiplex PCR employing 32 V and 13 J primers generated amplicons of the TCR beta CDR3. TCRdb redid the calling of the multiplex PCR reads with MiXCR, one entry per CDR3 protein. The top ten clones hold 12% of a sample with about 2,600 distinct CDR3 sequences, 18% of them seen once. Bulk tumor genomic DNA, roughly 600 ng per sample, was used as template. Multiple biopsies spaced far apart were taken from each primary tumor during surgery. Untreated, newly diagnosed non-small cell lung cancer patients underwent curative surgery. The CDR3 has 12 residues. Per the germline V gene, CDR1 is SGHVS and CDR2 is FQNEAQ. V gave up 5 bases and J gave up 7 bases, with 9 bases separating them.

The sample consisted of lung tumor tissue. This TCR came from a woman between 45 and 60 years old with non-small cell lung cancer. The chain is built from TRBV7-8 and TRBJ1-5; D remains ambiguous. CDR3 region: CASSVTEQPQHF. The CDR3 nucleotides read TGTGCCAGCAGCGTAACAGAACAGCCCCAGCATTTT.